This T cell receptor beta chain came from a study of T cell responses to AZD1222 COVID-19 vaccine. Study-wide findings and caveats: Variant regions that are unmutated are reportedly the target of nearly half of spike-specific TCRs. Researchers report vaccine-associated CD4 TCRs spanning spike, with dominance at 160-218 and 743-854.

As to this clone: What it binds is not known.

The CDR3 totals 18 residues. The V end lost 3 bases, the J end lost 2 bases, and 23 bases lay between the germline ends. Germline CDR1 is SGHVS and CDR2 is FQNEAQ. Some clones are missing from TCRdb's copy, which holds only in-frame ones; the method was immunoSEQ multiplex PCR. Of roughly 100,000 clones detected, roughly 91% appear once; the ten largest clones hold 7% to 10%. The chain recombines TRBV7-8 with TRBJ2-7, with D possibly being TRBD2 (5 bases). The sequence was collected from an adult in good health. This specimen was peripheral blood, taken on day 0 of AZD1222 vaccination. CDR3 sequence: CASSFSGLSPSTTYEQYF. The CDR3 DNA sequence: TGTGCCAGCAGCTTCTCAGGACTGAGCCCATCTACTACCTACGAGCAGTACTTC.